Presented here are 5 T cell receptor beta chains from one specimen sequenced in a study of blood T cells in healthy people across ages. Primed by a sample-barcoded 5' primer and a J-beta primer mix, a second PCR proceeded for about 6 to 12 cycles. TCRdb reprocessed the 5' RACE reads via MiXCR and lists one record per CDR3 protein. The profile covers roughly 650,000 distinct CDR3 sequences, with 32% appearing a single time and roughly 15% taken by the ten largest. Sequences were obtained from blood. The receptors come from a woman aged 80 or over in good health.

The chain couples TRBV15 to TRBJ1-3; the D gene is possibly TRBD1 (6 bases). Germline-derived CDR1 and CDR2 are LNHNV and YYDKDF (reference sequence). V was trimmed by 3 bases and J by 0 bases, leaving 9 bases between them. The length of the CDR3 is 15 residues. CDR3 DNA: TGTGCCACCAGCAGCAGGGGACTCTCTGGAAACACCATATATTTT. Its translation is CATSSRGLSGNTIYF.

This clonotype showed up just a few times. The J gene is TRBJ2-1, the V gene TRBV20-1, with 11 bases that match TRBD2. The J call may be incorrect, as the DNA end agrees better with TRBJ2-7. Germline V CDR1 and CDR2: DFQATT, SNEGSKA (reference sequence). This CDR3 spans 19 amino acids. In DNA form, the CDR3 reads TGCAGTGCTAGAGGTCTAGCGGGGGGTCTTCAAGGGTCCTACAATGAGCAGTACTTC. This translates into CSARGLAGGLQGSYNEQYF.

This clonotype was seen a few times. This rearrangement joins TRBV27 to TRBJ1-2, with 9 positions matching TRBD1. J was trimmed by 8 bases and V by 4 bases; bases with no gene match: 11. The length of the CDR3 is 15 residues. Germline assignment: CDR1 MNHEY and CDR2 SMNVEV (reference sequence). CDR3 DNA sequence: TGTGCCAGCAGTTCTGGGGTTACAGGGGGCTTCGGCTACACCTTC. Its protein is CASSSGVTGGFGYTF.

There are many counts of this clonotype. The chain combines TRBV4-1 with TRBJ2-5, with 7 nucleotides matching TRBD2. V was pared by 2 bases and J by 1 base, with 10 bases of the junction left unmatched. Germline V lookup: CDR1 MGHRA, CDR2 YSYEKL. The CDR3 is 17 residues long. This chain's CDR3 is CASSQSPGGEGQETQYF. CDR3 bases: TGCGCCAGCAGCCAAAGCCCGGGGGGAGAGGGCCAAGAGACCCAGTACTTC.

This clonotype has a count of ten or more. This chain uses TRBV20-1 with TRBJ2-3, with 9 bases that match TRBD2. The CDR3 runs to 17 residues. Germline V gene sequence: CDR1 DFQATT, CDR2 SNEGSKA (reference sequence). With 0 bases clipped from V and 0 bases from J, the junction kept 7 bases outside the gene matches. The CDR3 DNA is TGCAGTGCTAGAGATTGGGCTAGCGGGGCTAGCACAGATACGCAGTATTTT. It is translated as CSARDWASGASTDTQYF.